This T cell receptor (beta chain) was sequenced during a study of T-cell memory formation after mild COVID-19. TCRdb processed the 5' RACE reads anew with MiXCR; each CDR3 protein has one entry. The table lists 300,000 to 350,000 distinct CDR3 sequences, 10% to 15% of them singletons, with over 20% in the top ten. Trimming removed 0 bases at V and 7 bases at J, with 9 bases between. Germline V CDR1 and CDR2: KGHSH, LQKENI. The CDR3 consists of 13 residues. The sequenced material came from PBMCs or a T cell subset sorted from them (not recorded which). The receptor was derived from a man aged 18-30 years who had mild COVID-19 (a few samples of this study predate the infection). Cell type and time point are not known. The chain links TRBV18 to TRBJ1-1, with D tentatively TRBD1 (5 bases). CDR3 loop: CASSPPWRGEAFF. DNA of the CDR3: TGTGCCAGCTCACCACCCTGGAGGGGTGAAGCTTTCTTT.